This is a list of T cell receptor beta chains from one sample in a study of blood T cell repertoires in COVID-19. Sequencing used immunoSEQ multiplex PCR; TCRdb keeps in-frame clones, though not all of them. The sample includes approximately 230,000 clones, roughly 88% of them seen just once. Sequenced sample: peripheral blood. The origin of the receptors is a man aged 30 to 39 who had recovered from COVID-19. CDR3s include the opening cysteine and the closing phenylalanine or tryptophan. The D gene is left open where the match is weak. Only some rows state a clone size, as once, few, many or a class for expanded clones.

size	V	J	D	DNA	CDR3
-	TRBV2	TRBJ1-2	-	TGTGCCAGCAGCGTTCCTACAGGGCATGGCTACACCTTC	CASSVPTGHGYTF
once	TRBV30	TRBJ1-5	-	TGTGCCTGGGGCGACAGTTCCAATCAGCCCCAGCATTTT	CAWGDSSNQPQHF
-	TRBV11-3	TRBJ2-2	-	TGTGCCAGCAGCTCGTACACCGGGGAGCTGTTTTTT	CASSSYTGELFF
-	TRBV10-3	TRBJ2-6	TRBD1	TGTGCCATCAGCTTAATAGGGGGCCCTGGGGCCAACGTCCTGACTTTC	CAISLIGGPGANVLTF
-	TRBV27	TRBJ2-7	-	TGTGCCAGCAGTTCCCGACTTCCCTACGAGCAGTACTTC	CASSSRLPYEQYF
-	TRBV7-9	TRBJ1-4	-	TGTGCCAGCAGTCGAAGCGGGGGCTCGGGAGAAAAACTGTTTTTT	CASSRSGGSGEKLFF
-	TRBV28	TRBJ2-1	-	TGTGCCAGCGGCCATCCGAATGAGCAGTTCTTC	CASGHPNEQFF
-	TRBV5-6	TRBJ2-3	-	TGTGCCAGCAGCTTTATAGATACGCAGTATTTT	CASSFIDTQYF
-	TRBV25-1	TRBJ2-3	-	TGTGCCAGCAGTGAAAGGCGGGGGCAGGCAGATACGCAGTATTTT	CASSERRGQADTQYF
-	TRBV20-1	TRBJ2-3	-	TGCAGTGCTAGTAGTAGTACAGATACGCAGTATTTT	CSASSSTDTQYF
-	TRBV5-1	TRBJ1-1	-	TGCGCCAGCAGCTTGAATGGACTGAGTAACACTGAAGCTTTCTTT	CASSLNGLSNTEAFF
-	TRBV2	TRBJ2-4	-	TGTGCCAGCACCTCCCGGATAGCAAACATTCAGTACTTC	CASTSRIANIQYF
-	TRBV4-1	TRBJ1-5	-	TGCGCCAGCAGCCAAGGCGAGTTGGCGGGGTTAGGGTATCAGCCCCAGCATTTT	CASSQGELAGLGYQPQHF
-	TRBV6-5	TRBJ2-2	-	TGTGCCAGCAGTTCTGTACAGGTCCTAACCGGGGAGCTGTTTTTT	CASSSVQVLTGELFF
-	TRBV24-1	TRBJ2-3	TRBD2	TGTGCCACCAGTGATAGCGGGGGGCGGGCCAGGGATACGCAGTATTTT	CATSDSGGRARDTQYF
once	TRBV5-1	TRBJ1-1	-	TGCGCCAGCAGCTTGTCTTCGGGTGACACTGAAGCTTTCTTT	CASSLSSGDTEAFF
-	TRBV4-1	TRBJ1-1	-	TGCGCCAGCAGCCAACCTCAGGTGATTACTGAAGCTTTCTTT	CASSQPQVITEAFF
-	TRBV7-8	TRBJ1-6	TRBD1	TGTGCCAGCAGCCGAGGGACAGGGGACTCACCCCTCCACTTT	CASSRGTGDSPLHF
once	TRBV12-3/TRBV12-4	TRBJ1-4	TRBD1	TGTGCCAGCTGTTGGACAGGGGGGGAAAAACTGTTTTTT	CASCWTGGEKLFF